The T cell receptor (beta chain) under discussion was sequenced for a study of shared clonotypes between healthy human individuals. Findings of the study overall: Four donors shared about 5% of their naive CD4 clonotypes. The rarefaction results pointed to incomplete sorted-subset sequencing despite large depth.

The material for each subset, its genomic DNA, was split evenly across several immunoSEQ plates. Libraries were prepared by immunoSEQ multiplex PCR; TCRdb keeps only in-frame clonotypes and omits some of them. The table lists approximately 640,000 clones, about two thirds of them singletons, with under 2% in the top ten. The CDR3 is made up of 15 amino acids. The germline CDR1 and CDR2 sequences are SGHTA and FQGNSA. The V end was cut by 5 bases, the J end by 2 bases, with 14 bases between. Donors were Caucasian adults residing in Nashville, Tennessee, USA. In regard to this clone: Antigen specificity is unknown.

The chain recombines TRBV7-2 with TRBJ2-3; D uncertain. This clonotype was obtained from a woman in her 30s in good health. The sample was memory CD4+ T cells sorted from blood. As for subset: CD45RA-negative fraction. CDR3 DNA: TGTGCCAGCAGCCCGAAGTGGGCGGCCACAGATACGCAGTATTTT. Amino acid sequence: CASSPKWAATDTQYF.